This TCR beta chain came from a study of identical twins. Healthy Caucasian donors formed the entire cohort. This clonotype was recorded a few times. J was trimmed by 6 bases and V by 0 bases; bases with no gene match: 9. Germline V gene lookup returns CDR1 LNHNV and CDR2 YYDKDF (reference sequence). This CDR3 spans 16 amino acids. TCRdb re-called the 5' RACE reads through MiXCR, storing one row per CDR3 protein. The top ten clones hold about 12% of a sample with some 730,000 distinct CDR3 sequences, around a sixth of them seen once. The same sample was also studied in work on T cells expressing NK-cell markers.

The clonotype comes from a woman aged 18 to 35 in good health. V gene TRBV15 combines with J gene TRBJ2-3; TRBD2 matches 7 bases. The specimen sequenced was PBMCs. This CDR3 is CATSRDLGSGVDTQYF. As DNA, the CDR3 is TGTGCCACCAGCAGAGATCTTGGAAGCGGGGTGGATACGCAGTATTTT.